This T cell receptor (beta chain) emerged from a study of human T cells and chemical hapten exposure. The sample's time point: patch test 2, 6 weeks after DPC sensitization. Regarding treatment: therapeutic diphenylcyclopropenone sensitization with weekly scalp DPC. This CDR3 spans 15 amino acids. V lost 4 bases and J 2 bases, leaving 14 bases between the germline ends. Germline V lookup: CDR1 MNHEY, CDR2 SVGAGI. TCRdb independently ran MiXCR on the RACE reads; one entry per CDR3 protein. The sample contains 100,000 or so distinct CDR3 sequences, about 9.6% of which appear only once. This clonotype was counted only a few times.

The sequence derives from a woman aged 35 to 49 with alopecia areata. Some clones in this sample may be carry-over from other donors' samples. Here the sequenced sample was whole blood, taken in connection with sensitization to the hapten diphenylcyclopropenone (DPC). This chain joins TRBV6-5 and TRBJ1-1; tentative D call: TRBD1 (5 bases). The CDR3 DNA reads TGTGCCAGCAGTTCTATGGGGCAGATTAACACTGAAGCTTTCTTT. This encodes CASSSMGQINTEAFF.